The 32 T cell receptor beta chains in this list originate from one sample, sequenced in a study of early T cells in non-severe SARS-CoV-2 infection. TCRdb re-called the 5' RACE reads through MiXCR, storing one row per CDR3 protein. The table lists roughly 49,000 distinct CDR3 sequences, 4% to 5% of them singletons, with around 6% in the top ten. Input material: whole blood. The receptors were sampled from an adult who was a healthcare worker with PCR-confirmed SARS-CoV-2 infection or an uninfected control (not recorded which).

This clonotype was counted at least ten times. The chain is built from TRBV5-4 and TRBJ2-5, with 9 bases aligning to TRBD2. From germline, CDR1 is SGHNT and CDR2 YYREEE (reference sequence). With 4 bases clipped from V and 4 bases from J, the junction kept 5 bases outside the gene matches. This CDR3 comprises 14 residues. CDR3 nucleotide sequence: TGTGCCAGCAGCGGGGGACTAGCTGGAGAGACCCAGTACTTC. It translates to CASSGGLAGETQYF.

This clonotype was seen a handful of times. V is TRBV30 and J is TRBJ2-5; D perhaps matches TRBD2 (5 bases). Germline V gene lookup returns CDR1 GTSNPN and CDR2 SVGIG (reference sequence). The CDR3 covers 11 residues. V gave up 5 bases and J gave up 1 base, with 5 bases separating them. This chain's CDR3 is CAWGLQETQYF. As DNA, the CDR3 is TGTGCCTGGGGACTCCAAGAGACCCAGTACTTC.

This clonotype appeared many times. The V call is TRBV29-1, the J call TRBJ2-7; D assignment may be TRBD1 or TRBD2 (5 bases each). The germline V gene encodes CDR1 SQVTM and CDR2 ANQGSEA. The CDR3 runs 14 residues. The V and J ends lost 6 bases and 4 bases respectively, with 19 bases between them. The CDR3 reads CSVSLGDGVYEQYF. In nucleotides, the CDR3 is TGCAGCGTGAGCCTTGGGGACGGAGTATACGAGCAGTACTTC.

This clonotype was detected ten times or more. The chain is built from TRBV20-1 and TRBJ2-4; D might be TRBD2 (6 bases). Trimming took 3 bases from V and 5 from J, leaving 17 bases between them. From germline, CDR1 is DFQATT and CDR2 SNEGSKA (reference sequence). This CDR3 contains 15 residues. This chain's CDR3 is CSASRRGDPQNIQYF. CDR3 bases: TGCAGTGCTAGTCGACGCGGGGACCCCCAAAACATTCAGTACTTC.

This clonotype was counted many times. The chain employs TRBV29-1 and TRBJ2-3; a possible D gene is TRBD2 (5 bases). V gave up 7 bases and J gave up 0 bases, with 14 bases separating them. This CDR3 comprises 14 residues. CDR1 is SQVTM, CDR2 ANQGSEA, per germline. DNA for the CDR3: TGCAGCGGAAACCGGGATCTCAGCACAGATACGCAGTATTTT. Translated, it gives CSGNRDLSTDTQYF.

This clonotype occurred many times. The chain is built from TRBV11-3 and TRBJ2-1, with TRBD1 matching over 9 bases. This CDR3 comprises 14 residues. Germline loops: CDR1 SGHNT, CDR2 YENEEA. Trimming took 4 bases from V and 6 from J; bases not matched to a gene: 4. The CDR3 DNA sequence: TGTGCCAGCAGCTCGCAGACAGGGGGCAATGAGCAGTTCTTC. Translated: CASSSQTGGNEQFF.

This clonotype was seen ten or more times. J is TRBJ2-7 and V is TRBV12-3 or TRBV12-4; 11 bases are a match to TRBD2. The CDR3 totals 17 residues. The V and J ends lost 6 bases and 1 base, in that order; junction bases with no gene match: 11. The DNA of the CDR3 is TGTGCCAGCAGCCTACCTAGACTAGCGGGATTTTCCTACGAGCAGTACTTC. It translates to CASSLPRLAGFSYEQYF.

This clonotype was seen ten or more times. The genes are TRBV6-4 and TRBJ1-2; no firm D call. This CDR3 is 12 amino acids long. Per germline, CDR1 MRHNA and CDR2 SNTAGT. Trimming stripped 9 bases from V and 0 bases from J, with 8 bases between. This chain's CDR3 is CARTRANYGYTF. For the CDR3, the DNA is TGTGCCAGGACTCGGGCTAACTATGGCTACACCTTC.

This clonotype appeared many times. CDR3 DNA: TGCAGTGCTAGGGATCAGTCCACCGGGGAGCTGTTTTTT. Translation gives CSARDQSTGELFF. The rearrangement links TRBV20-1 to TRBJ2-2, with D unclear. Germline values: CDR1 DFQATT, CDR2 SNEGSKA (reference sequence). The CDR3 runs to 13 residues. V was pared by 3 bases and J by 4 bases, with 9 bases between.

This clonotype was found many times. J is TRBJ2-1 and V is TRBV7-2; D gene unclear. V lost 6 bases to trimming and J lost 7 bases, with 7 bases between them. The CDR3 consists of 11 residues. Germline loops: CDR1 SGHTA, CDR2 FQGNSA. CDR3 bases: TGTGCCAGCAGTTTGGTGAATGAGCAGTTCTTC. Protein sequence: CASSLVNEQFF.

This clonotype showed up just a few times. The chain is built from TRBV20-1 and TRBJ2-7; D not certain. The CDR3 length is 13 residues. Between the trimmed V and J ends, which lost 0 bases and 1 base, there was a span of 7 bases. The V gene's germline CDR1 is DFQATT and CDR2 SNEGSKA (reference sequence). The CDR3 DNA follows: TGCAGTGCTAGAGATATGGATTCCTACGAGCAGTACTTC. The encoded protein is CSARDMDSYEQYF.

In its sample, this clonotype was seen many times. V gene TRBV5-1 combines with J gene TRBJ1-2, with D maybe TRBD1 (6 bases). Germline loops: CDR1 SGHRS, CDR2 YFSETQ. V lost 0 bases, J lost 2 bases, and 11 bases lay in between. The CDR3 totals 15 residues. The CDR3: CASSLAVGGNYGYTF. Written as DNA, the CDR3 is TGCGCCAGCAGCTTGGCGGTAGGGGGAAACTATGGCTACACCTTC.

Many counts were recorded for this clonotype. The chain's CDR3 is CASSFRTPRVPGLAGDTGELFF. The CDR3 bases are TGTGCCAGCAGTTTTCGCACACCTCGGGTCCCGGGGCTAGCGGGAGACACCGGGGAGCTGTTTTTT. This rearrangement joins TRBV12-3 or TRBV12-4 to TRBJ2-2, with 10 bases lining up with TRBD2. The J segment lost 3 bases and the V segment lost 3 bases, leaving 22 bases of the junction unmatched. The CDR3 consists of 22 residues.

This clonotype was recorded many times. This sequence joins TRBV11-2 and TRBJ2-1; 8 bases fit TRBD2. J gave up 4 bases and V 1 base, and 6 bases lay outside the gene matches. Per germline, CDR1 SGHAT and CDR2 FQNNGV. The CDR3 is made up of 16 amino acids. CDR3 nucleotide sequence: TGTGCCAGCAGCTTAGTTGCGGGGGGACCTTACAATGAGCAGTTCTTC. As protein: CASSLVAGGPYNEQFF.

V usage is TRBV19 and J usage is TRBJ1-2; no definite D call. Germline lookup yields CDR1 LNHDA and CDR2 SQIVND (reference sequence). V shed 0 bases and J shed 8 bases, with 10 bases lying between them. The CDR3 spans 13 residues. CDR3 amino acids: CASSIDPQRGYTF. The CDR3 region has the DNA TGTGCCAGTAGTATAGACCCACAGCGGGGCTACACCTTC.

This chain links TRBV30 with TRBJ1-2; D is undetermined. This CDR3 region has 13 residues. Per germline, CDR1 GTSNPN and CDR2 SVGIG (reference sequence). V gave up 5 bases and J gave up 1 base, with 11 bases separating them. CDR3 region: CAWPRMGNYGYTF. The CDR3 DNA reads TGTGCCTGGCCACGAATGGGTAACTATGGCTACACCTTC.

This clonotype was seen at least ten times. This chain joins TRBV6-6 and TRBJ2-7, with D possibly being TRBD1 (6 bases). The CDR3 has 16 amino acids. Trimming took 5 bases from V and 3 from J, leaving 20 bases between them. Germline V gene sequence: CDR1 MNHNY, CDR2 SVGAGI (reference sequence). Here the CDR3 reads CASSASRAKGDYEQYF. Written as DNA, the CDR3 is TGTGCCAGCAGTGCGAGCCGGGCCAAGGGGGACTACGAGCAGTACTTC.

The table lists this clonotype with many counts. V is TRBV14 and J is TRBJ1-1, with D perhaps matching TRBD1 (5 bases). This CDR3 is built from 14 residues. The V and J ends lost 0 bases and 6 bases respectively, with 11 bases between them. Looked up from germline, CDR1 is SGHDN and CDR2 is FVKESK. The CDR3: CASSQDWGHSEAFF. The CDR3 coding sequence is TGTGCCAGCAGCCAAGATTGGGGCCATTCTGAAGCTTTCTTT.

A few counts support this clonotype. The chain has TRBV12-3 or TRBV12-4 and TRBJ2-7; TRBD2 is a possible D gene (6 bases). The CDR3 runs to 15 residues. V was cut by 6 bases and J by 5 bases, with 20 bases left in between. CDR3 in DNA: TGTGCCAGCAGCCTACCCCTAGGAGGGGCCCACGAGCAGTACTTC. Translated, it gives CASSLPLGGAHEQYF.

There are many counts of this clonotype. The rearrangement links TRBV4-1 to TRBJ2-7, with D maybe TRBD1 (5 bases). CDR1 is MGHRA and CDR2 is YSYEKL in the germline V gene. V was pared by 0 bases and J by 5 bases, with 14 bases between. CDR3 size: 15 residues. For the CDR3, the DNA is TGCGCCAGCAGCCAAGATGGTTGGCAGGGTAACGAGCAGTACTTC. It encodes CASSQDGWQGNEQYF.

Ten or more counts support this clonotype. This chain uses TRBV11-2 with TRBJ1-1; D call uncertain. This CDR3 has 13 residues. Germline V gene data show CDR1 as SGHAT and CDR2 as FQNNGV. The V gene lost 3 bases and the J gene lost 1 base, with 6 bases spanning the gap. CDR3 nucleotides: TGTGCCAGCAGCTTTTCTCGGAACACTGAAGCTTTCTTT. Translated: CASSFSRNTEAFF.

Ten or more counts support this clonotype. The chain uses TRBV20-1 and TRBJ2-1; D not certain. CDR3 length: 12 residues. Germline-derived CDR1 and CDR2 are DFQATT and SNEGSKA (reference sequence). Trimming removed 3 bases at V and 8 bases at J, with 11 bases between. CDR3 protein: CSARGTVHEQFF. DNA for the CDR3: TGCAGTGCTAGGGGAACGGTCCATGAGCAGTTCTTC.

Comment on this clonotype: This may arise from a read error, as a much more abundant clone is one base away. CDR3 in amino acids: CTSRRVAGGGADTQYF. The CDR3 region has the DNA TGTACCAGCAGGCGCGTAGCGGGAGGGGGGGCAGATACGCAGTATTTT. The chain carries TRBV11-2 and TRBJ2-3; 11 nucleotides match TRBD2. Germline V CDR1 and CDR2: SGHAT, FQNNGV. The CDR3 covers 16 residues.

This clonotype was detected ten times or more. In DNA, the CDR3 is TGTGCCATTCCAATACGCGGGGACGAAGCTTTCTTT. It yields the protein CAIPIRGDEAFF. The rearrangement joins TRBV5-8 to TRBJ1-1; tentatively, D is TRBD1 (5 bases). Germline V gene lookup returns CDR1 SGHTS and CDR2 YDEGEE. Trimming left V 9 bases short and J 8 bases short, with 17 bases between. The CDR3 covers 12 residues.

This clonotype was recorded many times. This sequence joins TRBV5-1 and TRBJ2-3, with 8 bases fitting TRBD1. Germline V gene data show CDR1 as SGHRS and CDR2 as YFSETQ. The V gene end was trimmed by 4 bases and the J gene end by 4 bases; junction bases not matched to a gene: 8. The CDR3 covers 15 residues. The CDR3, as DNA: TGCGCCAGCAGCGCATGGACAGGGCTTGCAGATACGCAGTATTTT. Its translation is CASSAWTGLADTQYF.

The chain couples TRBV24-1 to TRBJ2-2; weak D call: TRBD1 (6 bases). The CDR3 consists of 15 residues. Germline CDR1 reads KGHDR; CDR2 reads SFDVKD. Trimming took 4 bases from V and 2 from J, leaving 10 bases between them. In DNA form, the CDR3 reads TGTGCCACCAGTGACCCGACAGGCAACACCGGGGAGCTGTTTTTT. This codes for CATSDPTGNTGELFF.

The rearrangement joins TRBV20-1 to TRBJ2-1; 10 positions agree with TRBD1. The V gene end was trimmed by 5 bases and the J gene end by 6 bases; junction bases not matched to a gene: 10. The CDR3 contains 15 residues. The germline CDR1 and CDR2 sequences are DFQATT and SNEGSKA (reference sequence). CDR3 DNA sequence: TGCAGTGCTTCCGACAGGGGGCTATATATCAATGAGCAGTTCTTC. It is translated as CSASDRGLYINEQFF.

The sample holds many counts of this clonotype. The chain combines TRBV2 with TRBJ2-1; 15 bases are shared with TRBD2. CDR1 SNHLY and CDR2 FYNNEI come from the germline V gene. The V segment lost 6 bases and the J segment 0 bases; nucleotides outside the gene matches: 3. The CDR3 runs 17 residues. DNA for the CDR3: TGTGCCAGCAGAAGGACTAGCGGGAGGGCCTCCTACAATGAGCAGTTCTTC. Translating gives CASRRTSGRASYNEQFF. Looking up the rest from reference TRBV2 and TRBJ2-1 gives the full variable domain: EPEVTQTPSHQVTQMGQEVILRCVPISNHLYFYWYRQILGQKVEFLVSFYNNEISEKSEIFDDQFSVERPDGSNFTLKIRSTKLEDSAMYFCASRRTSGRASYNEQFFGPGTRLTVL.

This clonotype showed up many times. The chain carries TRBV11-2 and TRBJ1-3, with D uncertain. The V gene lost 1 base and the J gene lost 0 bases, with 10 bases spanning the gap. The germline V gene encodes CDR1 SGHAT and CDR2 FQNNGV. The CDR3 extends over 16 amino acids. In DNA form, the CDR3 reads TGTGCCAGCAGCTTAGGCCCCGACCCCTCTGGAAACACCATATATTTT. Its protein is CASSLGPDPSGNTIYF. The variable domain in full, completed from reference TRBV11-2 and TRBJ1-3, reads EAGVAQSPRYKIIEKRQSVAFWCNPISGHATLYWYQQILGQGPKLLIQFQNNGVVDDSQLPKDRFSAERLKGVDSTLKIQPAKLEDSAVYLCASSLGPDPSGNTIYFGEGSWLTVV.

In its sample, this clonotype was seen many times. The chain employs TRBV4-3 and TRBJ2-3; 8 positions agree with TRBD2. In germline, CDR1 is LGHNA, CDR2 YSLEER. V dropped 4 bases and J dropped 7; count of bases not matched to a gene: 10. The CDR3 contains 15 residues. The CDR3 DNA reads TGCGCCAGCAGCCCGGGTCCTAGCGGGTCCTATACGCAGTATTTT. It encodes CASSPGPSGSYTQYF.

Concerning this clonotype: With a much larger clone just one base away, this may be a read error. CDR3 nucleotide sequence: TGTGCCAGCAGCTTAGGCCCCGACCCCTCTGGAAACTCCATATATTTT. It translates to CASSLGPDPSGNSIYF. The rearrangement joins TRBV11-2 to TRBJ1-3; D ambiguous. Germline lookup yields CDR1 SGHAT and CDR2 FQNNGV. The CDR3 loop spans 16 amino acids.

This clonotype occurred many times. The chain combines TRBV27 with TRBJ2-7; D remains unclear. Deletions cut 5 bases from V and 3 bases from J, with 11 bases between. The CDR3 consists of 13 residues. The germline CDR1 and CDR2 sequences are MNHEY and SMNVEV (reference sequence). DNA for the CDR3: TGTGCCAGCAGTCGCCGGACGGACTACGAGCAGTACTTC. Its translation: CASSRRTDYEQYF.